A selection of T cell receptor beta chains follows, all from one sample in a study of identical twins. TCRdb fed the 5' RACE reads into MiXCR, producing one record per CDR3 protein. The sample lists about 890,000 distinct CDR3 sequences; 10% to 15% were seen once. Separately, the same data were catalogued under a study of yellow fever vaccine responses in identical twins.

Input material: PBMCs. Receptor source: a woman between 18 and 30 years old in good health. Both conserved end residues are part of each CDR3. A D gene is named only where the DNA matches it firmly. Size values are once, few and many counts, or a class for expanded clones, and some rows have none.

j_gene | d_gene | abundance | v_gene | CDR3aa | CDR3nt
TRBJ2-3 | TRBD2 | few | TRBV12-3/TRBV12-4 | CASSPGTRGSDTQYF | TGTGCCAGCAGCCCCGGGACTAGGGGGTCAGATACGCAGTATTTT
TRBJ2-2 | . | many | TRBV5-1 | CASSFLPPGGGNTGELFF | TGCGCCAGCAGCTTTCTCCCACCCGGCGGAGGGAACACCGGGGAGCTGTTTTTT
TRBJ1-4 | TRBD1 | few | TRBV20-1 | CSAHQGTGYEKLFF | TGCAGTGCTCATCAGGGGACAGGGTATGAAAAACTGTTTTTT
TRBJ2-6 | . | . | TRBV2 | CASSSGQFLANVLTF | TGTGCCAGCAGCAGCGGGCAGTTTCTGGCCAACGTCCTGACTTTC
TRBJ2-1 | TRBD2 | few | TRBV15 | CATSRQIGLALRWEQFF | TGTGCCACCAGCAGACAAATCGGACTAGCCCTGCGATGGGAGCAGTTCTTC
TRBJ2-7 | . | . | TRBV12-5 | CASGSAYRDNYEQYF | TGTGCTAGTGGCTCCGCCTACCGGGACAACTACGAGCAGTACTTC
TRBJ1-4 | TRBD1 | many | TRBV12-3/TRBV12-4 | CASSLGQGGEKLFF | TGTGCCAGCAGTTTAGGGCAGGGGGGCGAAAAACTGTTTTTT
TRBJ1-5 | . | medium-sized | TRBV12-3/TRBV12-4 | CASSRGGNQPQHF | TGTGCCAGCAGTCGTGGCGGCAATCAGCCCCAGCATTTT
TRBJ2-3 | . | . | TRBV6-5 | CASSYGTGNTDTQYF | TGTGCCAGCAGTTACGGGACGGGGAACACAGATACGCAGTATTTT
TRBJ2-5 | . | . | TRBV5-1 | CASSLALGPRETQYF | TGCGCCAGCAGCTTGGCCTTGGGCCCTCGAGAGACCCAGTACTTC
TRBJ1-6 | . | . | TRBV7-9 | CASSRSPVTYNSPLHF | TGTGCCAGCAGCCGGTCCCCCGTTACCTATAATTCACCCCTCCACTTT
TRBJ2-4 | TRBD1 | many | TRBV10-3 | CAISDPTGGNQYF | TGTGCCATCAGTGATCCCACAGGGGGCAATCAGTACTTC
TRBJ2-5 | TRBD2 | . | TRBV10-3 | CAISETRGAQETQYF | TGTGCCATCAGTGAGACGCGGGGGGCCCAAGAGACCCAGTACTTC
TRBJ2-2 | . | . | TRBV4-1 | CASSQDRGLSGANTGELFF | TGCGCCAGCAGCCAAGACCGTGGACTAAGCGGTGCGAACACCGGGGAGCTGTTTTTT
TRBJ2-7 | TRBD2 | few | TRBV11-2 | CASSLSGATYEQYF | TGTGCCAGCAGCCTTAGCGGGGCCACCTACGAGCAGTACTTC
TRBJ2-2 | . | many | TRBV7-9 | CASSPNRVANTGELFF | TGTGCCAGCAGCCCCAACAGGGTTGCGAACACCGGGGAGCTGTTTTTT
TRBJ1-5 | . | . | TRBV7-8 | CASSTGRRAQHF | TGTGCCAGCAGCACCGGGAGGCGAGCCCAGCATTTT
TRBJ2-3 | TRBD2 | . | TRBV10-3 | CAINRASGGAADTQYF | TGTGCCATCAATAGGGCTAGCGGGGGGGCCGCAGATACGCAGTATTTT
TRBJ2-1 | . | many | TRBV5-1 | CASSSLADWTNNEQFF | TGCGCCAGCAGCTCCCTAGCTGACTGGACAAACAATGAGCAGTTCTTC
TRBJ2-1 | TRBD2 | many | TRBV12-3/TRBV12-4 | CASRGGGRTSYNEQFF | TGTGCCAGCAGGGGCGGGGGGCGGACCTCCTACAATGAGCAGTTCTTC
TRBJ1-1 | TRBD1 | few | TRBV6-5 | CASRLTGGAGNTEAFF | TGTGCCAGCAGACTTACAGGGGGCGCCGGGAACACTGAAGCTTTCTTT
TRBJ2-1 | . | many | TRBV2 | CASSVDSGPTEQFF | TGTGCCAGCAGTGTTGATTCGGGGCCAACGGAGCAGTTCTTC
TRBJ2-1 | . | few | TRBV12-3/TRBV12-4 | CASALRDLGFF | TGTGCCAGCGCTCTACGGGACCTGGGGTTCTTC
TRBJ2-1 | . | . | TRBV12-3/TRBV12-4 | CASSFSAGRSEQFF | TGTGCCAGCAGTTTTTCAGCCGGGCGGAGTGAGCAGTTCTTC
TRBJ2-1 | TRBD2 | few | TRBV10-1 | CASSFSGRNGNEQFF | TGCGCCAGCAGTTTTAGCGGGAGAAACGGGAATGAGCAGTTCTTC
TRBJ2-7 | . | . | TRBV28 | CASKLGNSEQYF | TGTGCCAGCAAGTTAGGCAACTCCGAGCAGTACTTC
TRBJ2-2 | TRBD2 | few | TRBV20-1 | CSAGGLAYVGELFF | TGCAGTGCCGGGGGACTAGCATACGTCGGGGAGCTGTTTTTT
TRBJ1-5 | . | few | TRBV6-1 | CASSKSLVGNQPQHF | TGTGCCAGCAGTAAGTCACTTGTAGGCAATCAGCCCCAGCATTTT
TRBJ1-6 | TRBD1 | . | TRBV6-1 | CASSQGGENSPLHF | TGTGCCAGCTCCCAGGGGGGGGAAAATTCACCCCTCCACTTT
TRBJ2-3 | . | . | TRBV20-1 | CSPREDTQYF | TGCAGTCCGAGGGAGGATACGCAGTATTTT
TRBJ1-2 | . | . | TRBV4-1 | CASSHPLRGYGYTF | TGCGCCAGCAGCCACCCACTGAGGGGCTATGGCTACACCTTC
TRBJ2-1 | TRBD2 | . | TRBV5-1 | CASSLGKREIISEQFF | TGCGCCAGCAGCTTGGGAAAGCGGGAGATAATAAGTGAGCAGTTCTTC
TRBJ2-5 | . | once | TRBV6-5 | CASSWGLGYMQETQYF | TGTGCCAGCAGTTGGGGCCTGGGATACATGCAAGAGACCCAGTACTTC
TRBJ2-3 | . | few | TRBV20-1 | CSAYGTPSTDTQYF | TGCAGTGCGTACGGGACACCTAGCACAGATACGCAGTATTTT
TRBJ2-7 | . | . | TRBV15 | CATSSYYEQYF | TGTGCCACCAGCAGTTACTACGAGCAGTACTTC
TRBJ1-3 | . | . | TRBV5-1 | CASSLDAVSGNTIYF | TGCGCCAGCAGCTTGGACGCAGTCTCTGGAAACACCATATATTTT
TRBJ2-3 | TRBD2 | . | TRBV11-2 | CASSRTLVAGGPVTDTQYF | TGTGCCAGCAGCCGGACATTGGTAGCGGGGGGGCCGGTCACAGATACGCAGTATTTT
TRBJ2-7 | TRBD1 | . | TRBV27 | CASSPRQGPLDEQYF | TGTGCCAGCAGTCCCAGACAGGGCCCTCTGGACGAGCAGTACTTC
TRBJ2-1 | . | many | TRBV27 | CASKEGVSYNEQFF | TGTGCCAGCAAGGAGGGAGTATCCTACAATGAGCAGTTCTTC
TRBJ1-2 | . | few | TRBV28 | CASKQGGDYGYTF | TGTGCCAGCAAACAAGGGGGAGACTATGGCTACACCTTC
TRBJ2-2 | TRBD1 | many | TRBV27 | CASSSRQGAYTGELFF | TGTGCCAGCAGTTCGAGACAGGGGGCATACACCGGGGAGCTGTTTTTT
TRBJ2-7 | . | . | TRBV7-9 | CASSSAQFYEQYF | TGTGCCAGCAGCTCGGCACAGTTCTACGAGCAGTACTTC
TRBJ1-6 | . | . | TRBV6-1 | CASSPRDLENSPLHF | TGTGCCAGCAGTCCTAGGGACCTCGAAAATTCACCCCTCCACTTT
TRBJ2-3 | . | . | TRBV6-5 | CASSYSAPDTQYF | TGTGCCAGCAGTTACTCGGCACCAGATACGCAGTATTTT
TRBJ2-2 | . | . | TRBV23-1 | CASSQSVRTGDGPGSCFF | .
TRBJ2-1 | TRBD1 | few | TRBV10-2 | CASSTGGERYKNEQFF | TGCGCCAGCAGTACAGGGGGCGAGCGATACAAAAATGAGCAGTTCTTC
TRBJ2-2 | . | . | TRBV12-3/TRBV12-4 | CASSLARGGGTGELFF | TGTGCCAGCAGTTTAGCCCGGGGAGGCGGCACCGGGGAGCTGTTTTTT
TRBJ2-1 | . | few | TRBV20-1 | CSARATRRGYNEQFF | TGCAGTGCTAGAGCTACGCGTCGGGGGTACAATGAGCAGTTCTTC
TRBJ1-2 | . | . | TRBV20-1 | CSARQPNYGYTF | TGCAGTGCTCGGCAGCCAAACTATGGCTACACCTTC
TRBJ2-1 | . | few | TRBV13 | CASSLVTAVSYNEQFF | TGTGCCAGCAGCTTAGTAACGGCGGTCTCCTACAATGAGCAGTTCTTC
TRBJ2-1 | TRBD2 | many | TRBV7-8 | CASSSPTSGGYNEQFF | TGTGCCAGCAGCTCCCCAACTAGCGGGGGGTACAATGAGCAGTTCTTC
TRBJ1-1 | TRBD1 | few | TRBV4-1 | CASSRTGGSAEAFF | TGCGCCAGCAGCCGGACAGGGGGGAGTGCTGAAGCTTTCTTT
TRBJ2-3 | . | many | TRBV2 | CADQGPSTDTQYF | TGTGCCGACCAGGGTCCTAGCACAGATACGCAGTATTTT
TRBJ1-1 | . | few | TRBV12-3/TRBV12-4 | CASSPRRREHTEAFF | TGTGCCAGCAGCCCCCGGAGGAGGGAGCACACTGAAGCTTTCTTT
TRBJ1-1 | . | many | TRBV5-1 | CASSFTGQGTEAFF | TGCGCCAGCAGCTTTACGGGGCAGGGCACTGAAGCTTTCTTT